One sample yielded the 12 T cell receptor beta chains listed below, sequenced in a study of radiotherapy plus CTLA-4 blockade in lung cancer. The table came from immunoSEQ multiplex PCR; TCRdb's copy has only in-frame clones and leaves some out. Counted here are around 77,000 clones, roughly 74% occurring once; the ten biggest clones make up more than 8%. Material: peripheral blood, obtained from a patient treated with radiotherapy plus ipilimumab. All receptors derive from a human donor with non-small cell lung cancer whose response to radiotherapy plus ipilimumab could not be evaluated.

About this clone: Other DNA variants within this sample encode the same CDR3. The J gene is TRBJ1-5, the V gene TRBV4-1; tentatively, D is TRBD1 (6 bases). This CDR3 has 16 amino acids. Germline assignment: CDR1 MGHRA and CDR2 YSYEKL. V shed 4 bases and J shed 2 bases, with 15 bases lying between them. In DNA, the CDR3 is TGCGCCAGCAGCCTATGGATCAGGGGCGGCAATCAGCCCCAGCATTTT. Its protein is CASSLWIRGGNQPQHF.

Notes on this clone: The conserved final phenylalanine or tryptophan is absent from the CDR3, which likely points to a read error. The genes are TRBV28 and TRBJ1-2, with TRBD1 identical over 7 bases. V shed 2 bases, J shed 3 bases, and the junction held 3 bases outside the gene matches. Germline CDR1 reads MDHEN; CDR2 reads SYDVKM. The CDR3 extends over 14 amino acids. CDR3: CASSLGTDYYGYTL. CDR3 in DNA: TGTGCCAGCAGTTTAGGGACAGACTACTATGGCTACACCCTC.

The chain recombines TRBV4-2 with TRBJ2-3; 7 nucleotides align to TRBD2. Per the germline V gene, CDR1 is LGHNA and CDR2 is YNFKEQ. J gave up 4 bases and V 4 bases, and 11 bases lay outside the gene matches. The CDR3 extends over 16 amino acids. This CDR3 reads CASSPWGGELADTQYF. CDR3 sequence (DNA): TGTGCCAGCAGCCCCTGGGGGGGGGAGTTGGCAGATACGCAGTATTTT.

In its sample, this clone was seen many times. The rearrangement joins TRBV18 to TRBJ2-1, with 8 bases fitting TRBD2. V gave up 3 bases and J gave up 5 bases; unmatched junction bases: 9. The CDR3 has 16 residues. From germline, CDR1 is KGHSH and CDR2 LQKENI. The CDR3 sequence: CASSPGSGTSHNEQFF. CDR3 coding DNA: TGTGCCAGCTCACCTGGAAGCGGGACTAGTCACAATGAGCAGTTCTTC.

CDR3 loop: CASSTGTSGTGELFF. The DNA of the CDR3 is TGTGCCAGCAGCACGGGGACCAGCGGGACCGGGGAGCTGTTTTTT. This chain joins TRBV5-6 and TRBJ2-2; D perhaps matches TRBD2 (6 bases). Looked up from germline, CDR1 is SGHDT and CDR2 is YYEEEE. The CDR3 has 15 residues. The germline V and J ends were trimmed by 4 bases and 5 bases, with 15 bases remaining between them.

This clone was observed at least ten times. The V gene is TRBV18, the J gene TRBJ2-4; a weak D match, TRBD1 (6 bases). V was pared by 0 bases and J by 9 bases, with 12 bases between. Germline V gene lookup returns CDR1 KGHSH and CDR2 LQKENI. The CDR3 contains 14 residues. CDR3 coding DNA: TGTGCCAGCTCACCACCGGAGACAGGTCCCATTCAGTACTTC. Protein: CASSPPETGPIQYF.

This clone was seen a single time. V is TRBV6-6 and J is TRBJ2-1; TRBD2 matches 9 bases. The CDR3 covers 16 residues. Germline V CDR1 and CDR2: MNHNY, SVGAGI (reference sequence). Trimming cost V 5 bases and J 4 bases; bases outside gene matches: 9. The DNA of the CDR3 is TGTGCCAGCAGTGGACGGACTAGCGAGTCTTACAATGAGCAGTTCTTC. Its protein is CASSGRTSESYNEQFF.

The CDR3 is CASSLIDLTDTQYF. The CDR3 coding sequence is TGCGCCAGCAGCTTGATAGATCTCACAGATACGCAGTATTTT. V and J are TRBV5-1 and TRBJ2-3; D is ambiguous. Germline loops: CDR1 SGHRS, CDR2 YFSETQ. With 1 base removed from V and 2 bases from J, the gap between germline ends came to 8 bases. The CDR3 is 14 residues long.

V gene TRBV30 combines with J gene TRBJ1-2; TRBD1 matches at 8 bases. CDR3 length: 15 residues. Germline V CDR1 and CDR2: GTSNPN, SVGIG (reference sequence). The junction had 7 bases not matched to a gene; V was cut back by 0 bases and J by 4 bases. The CDR3 spells CAWSVLRTGGYGYTF. DNA of the CDR3: TGTGCCTGGAGTGTCCTCAGAACAGGGGGCTATGGCTACACCTTC.

The rearrangement uses TRBV10-1 and TRBJ2-1; D is unresolved. Germline V CDR1 and CDR2: WNHNN, SYGVQD (reference sequence). The CDR3 length is 16 residues. With 2 bases removed from V and 4 bases from J, the gap between germline ends came to 15 bases. The CDR3 DNA is TGCGCCAGCAGTGAGCCCCTCGGGTTTCAATACAATGAGCAGTTCTTC. Translating it yields CASSEPLGFQYNEQFF.

The V call is TRBV7-3, the J call TRBJ1-2; 8 positions match TRBD1. The trim removed 5 bases at V and 8 bases at J, leaving 10 bases unmatched. The germline V gene has CDR1 SGHTA and CDR2 FQGTGA. The CDR3 spans 14 residues. CDR3 nucleotide sequence: TGTGCCAGCAGCCCTACGACAGGGGCGTACGGCTACACCTTC. This gives the protein CASSPTTGAYGYTF.

This rearrangement joins TRBV2 to TRBJ1-5; TRBD1 agrees at 9 bases. J lost 5 bases, V lost 6 bases, and 8 bases had no gene match. The CDR3 spans 15 residues. CDR1 SNHLY and CDR2 FYNNEI come from the germline V gene. CDR3 sequence (DNA): TGTGCCAGCAGCTTAGAGGGGACAGGGCATCAGCCCCAGCATTTT. Protein: CASSLEGTGHQPQHF.